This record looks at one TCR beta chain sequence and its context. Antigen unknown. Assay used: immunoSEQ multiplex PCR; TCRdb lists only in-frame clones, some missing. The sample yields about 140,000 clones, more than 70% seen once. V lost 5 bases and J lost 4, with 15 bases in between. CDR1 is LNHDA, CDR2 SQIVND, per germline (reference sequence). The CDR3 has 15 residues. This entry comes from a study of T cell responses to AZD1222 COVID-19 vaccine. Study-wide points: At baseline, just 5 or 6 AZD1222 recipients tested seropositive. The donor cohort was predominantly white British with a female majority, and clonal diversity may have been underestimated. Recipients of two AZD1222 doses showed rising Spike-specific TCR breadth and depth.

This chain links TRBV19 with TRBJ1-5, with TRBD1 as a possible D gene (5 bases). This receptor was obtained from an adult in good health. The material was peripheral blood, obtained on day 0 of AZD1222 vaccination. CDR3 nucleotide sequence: TGTGCCAGTAGTGAGAGAAGGGGAGATAATCAGCCCCAGCATTTT. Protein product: CASSERRGDNQPQHF.